This TCR beta chain came from a study of blood T cells in healthy people across ages. Every donor contributed about 10 milliliters of peripheral blood by blood draw. Whenever a sample was processed, at least 6.5 million PBMCs were isolated. Trimming at V came to 4 bases and at J to 4 bases, leaving 4 bases not matched to a gene. CDR1 and CDR2 (germline): SGHRS, YFSETQ. The CDR3 runs to 15 residues. A note on this clonotype: What it binds is unknown.

A second PCR of 7 to 11 cycles used a sample-barcoded 5' primer and a J-beta primer mix. TCRdb processed the 5' RACE reads anew with MiXCR; each CDR3 protein has one entry. Of roughly 800,000 distinct CDR3 sequences listed, 58% are singletons. Overall study results and limits: Age brought a roughly linear fall in TCR beta diversity measured per million T cells.

This TCR came from a man younger than 40 in good health. The V call is TRBV5-1, the J call TRBJ2-5, with TRBD2 identical over 13 bases. Sequencing was done on a sample of blood. CDR3 in amino acids: CASSGGLAGTETQYF. The CDR3 DNA reads as TGCGCCAGCAGCGGGGGACTAGCGGGGACAGAGACCCAGTACTTC.